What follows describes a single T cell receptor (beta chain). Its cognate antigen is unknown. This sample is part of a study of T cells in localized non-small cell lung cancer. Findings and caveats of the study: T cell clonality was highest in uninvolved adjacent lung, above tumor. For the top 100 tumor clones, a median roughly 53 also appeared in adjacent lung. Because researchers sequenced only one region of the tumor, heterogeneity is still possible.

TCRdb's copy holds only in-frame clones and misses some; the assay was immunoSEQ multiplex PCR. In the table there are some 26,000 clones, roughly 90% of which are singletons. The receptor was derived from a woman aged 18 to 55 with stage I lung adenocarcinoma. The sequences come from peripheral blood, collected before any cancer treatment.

CDR3 sequence (DNA): TGCGCCAGCAGTGGACTAGCGGGAGGGGGCCGGCCCCAGTACTTC. Amino acids: CASSGLAGGGRPQYF. J is TRBJ2-5 and V is TRBV10-2; 14 bases map to TRBD2. Germline loops: CDR1 WSHSY, CDR2 SAAADI. This CDR3 has 15 residues. Unmatched junction bases numbered 7, after V lost 4 bases and J lost 9 bases.